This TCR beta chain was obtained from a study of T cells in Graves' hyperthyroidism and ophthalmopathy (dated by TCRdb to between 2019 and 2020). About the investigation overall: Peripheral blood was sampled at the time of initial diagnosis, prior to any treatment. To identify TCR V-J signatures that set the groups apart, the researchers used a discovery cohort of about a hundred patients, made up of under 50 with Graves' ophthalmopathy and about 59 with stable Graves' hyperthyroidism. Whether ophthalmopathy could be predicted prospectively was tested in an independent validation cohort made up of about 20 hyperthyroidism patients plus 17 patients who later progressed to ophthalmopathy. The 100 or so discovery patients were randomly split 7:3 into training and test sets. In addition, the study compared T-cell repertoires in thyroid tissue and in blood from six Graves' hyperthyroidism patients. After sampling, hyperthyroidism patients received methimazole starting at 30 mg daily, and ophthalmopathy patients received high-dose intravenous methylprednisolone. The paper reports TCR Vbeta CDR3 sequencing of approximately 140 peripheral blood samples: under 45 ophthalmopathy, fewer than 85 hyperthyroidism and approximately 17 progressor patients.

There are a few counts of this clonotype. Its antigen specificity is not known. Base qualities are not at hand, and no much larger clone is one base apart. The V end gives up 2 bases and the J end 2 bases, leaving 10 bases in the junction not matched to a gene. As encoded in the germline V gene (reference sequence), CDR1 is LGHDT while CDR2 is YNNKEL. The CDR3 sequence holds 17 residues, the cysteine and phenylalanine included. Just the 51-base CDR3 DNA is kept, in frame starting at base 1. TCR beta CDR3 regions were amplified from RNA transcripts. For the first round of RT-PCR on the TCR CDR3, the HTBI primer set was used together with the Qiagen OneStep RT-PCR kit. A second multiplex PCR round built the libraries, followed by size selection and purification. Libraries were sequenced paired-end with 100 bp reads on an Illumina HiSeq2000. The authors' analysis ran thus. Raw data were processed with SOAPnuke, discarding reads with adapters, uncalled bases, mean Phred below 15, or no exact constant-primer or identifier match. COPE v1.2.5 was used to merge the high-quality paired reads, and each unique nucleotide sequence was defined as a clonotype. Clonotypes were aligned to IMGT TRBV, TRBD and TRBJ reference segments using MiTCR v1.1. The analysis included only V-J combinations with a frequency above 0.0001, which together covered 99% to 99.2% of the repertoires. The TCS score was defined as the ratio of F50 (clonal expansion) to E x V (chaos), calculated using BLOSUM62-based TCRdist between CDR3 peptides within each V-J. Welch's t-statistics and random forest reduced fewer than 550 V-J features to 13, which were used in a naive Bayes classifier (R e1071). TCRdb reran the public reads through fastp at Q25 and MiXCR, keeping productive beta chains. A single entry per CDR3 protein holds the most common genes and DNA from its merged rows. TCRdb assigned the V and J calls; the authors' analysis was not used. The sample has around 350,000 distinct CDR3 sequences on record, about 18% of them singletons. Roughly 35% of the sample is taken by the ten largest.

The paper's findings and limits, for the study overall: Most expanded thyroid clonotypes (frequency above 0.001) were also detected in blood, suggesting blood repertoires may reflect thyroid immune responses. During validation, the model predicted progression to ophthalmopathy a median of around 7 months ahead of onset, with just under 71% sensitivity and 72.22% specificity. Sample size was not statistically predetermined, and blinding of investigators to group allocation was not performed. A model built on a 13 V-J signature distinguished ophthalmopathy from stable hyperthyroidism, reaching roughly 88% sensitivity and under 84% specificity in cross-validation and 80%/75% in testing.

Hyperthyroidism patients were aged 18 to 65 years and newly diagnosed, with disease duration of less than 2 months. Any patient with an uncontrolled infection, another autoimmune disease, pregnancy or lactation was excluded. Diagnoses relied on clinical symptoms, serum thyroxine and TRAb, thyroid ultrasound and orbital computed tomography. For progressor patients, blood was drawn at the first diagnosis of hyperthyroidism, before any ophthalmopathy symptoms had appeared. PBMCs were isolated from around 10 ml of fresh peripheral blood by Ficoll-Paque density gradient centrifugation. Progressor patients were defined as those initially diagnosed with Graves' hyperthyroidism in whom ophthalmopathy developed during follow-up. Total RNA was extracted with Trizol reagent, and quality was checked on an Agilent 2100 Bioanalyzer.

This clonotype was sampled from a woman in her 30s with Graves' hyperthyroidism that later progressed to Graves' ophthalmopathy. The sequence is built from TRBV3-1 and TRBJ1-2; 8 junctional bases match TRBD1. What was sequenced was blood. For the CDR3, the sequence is CASSQRTPGQENYGYTF. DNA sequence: TGTGCCAGCAGCCAAAGAACTCCGGGACAGGAGAACTATGGCTACACCTTC.